Below, 20 T cell receptor beta chains from the same sample are listed, as sequenced in a study of CD8+CD57+ T cells in acquired aplastic anemia. The template for TCR beta VDJ and CDR3 sequence profiling was genomic DNA. Via MiXCR, TCRdb re-called the reads, giving one row per CDR3 protein. The table has about 400,000 distinct CDR3 sequences, 60% to 80% seen once; the top ten hold approximately 4%. The sample comprised sorted CD4+, CD8+, or CD8+CD57+ T cells (not recorded which) from PBMCs. The receptors were gathered from a human donor in good health, serving as a control.

V is TRBV7-4 and J is TRBJ2-7; the D is unclear. V was cut by 5 bases and J by 12 bases, with 23 bases left in between. The CDR3 is 14 amino acids. CDR1 and CDR2 (germline): SGHVT, SQSDAQ. CDR3 sequence: CASSPGRYNSPLYF. In nucleotides, the CDR3 is TGTGCCAGCAGCCCCGGCCGGTACAATTCACCGCTGTACTTC.

This clonotype occurred many times. The chain carries TRBV20-1 and TRBJ1-2, with D perhaps matching TRBD1 (5 bases). CDR3 length: 13 residues. The germline CDR1 and CDR2 sequences are DFQATT and SNEGSKA (reference sequence). V was shortened by 1 base and J by 7 bases, with 13 bases between the two germline ends. Written as DNA, the CDR3 is TGCAGTGCTAGAGGGACCGGGGGGGGTGGCTACACCTTC. Translating it yields CSARGTGGGGYTF.

This chain connects TRBV20-1 to TRBJ2-7; D ambiguous. The CDR3 has 12 residues. The V gene lost 0 bases and the J gene lost 11 bases, with 14 bases spanning the gap. Germline V lookup: CDR1 DFQATT, CDR2 SNEGSKA (reference sequence). The CDR3 sequence: CSARDTRYGEYF. The CDR3, as DNA: TGCAGTGCTAGAGACACCCGATATGGGGAGTACTTC.

At least ten counts were recorded for this clonotype. The rearrangement links TRBV5-5 to TRBJ2-5; 13 nucleotides line up with TRBD2. Looked up from germline, CDR1 is SGHKS and CDR2 is YYEKEE (reference sequence). The trim removed 4 bases at V and 4 bases at J, leaving 4 bases unmatched. The CDR3 is 15 amino acids. Here the CDR3 DNA reads TGTGCCAGCAGCCTATGGACTAGCGGGGGAGAGACCCAGTACTTC. Amino acid sequence: CASSLWTSGGETQYF. Complete variable domain (other parts from reference TRBV5-5 and TRBJ2-5): DAGVTQSPTHLIKTRGQQVTLRCSPISGHKSVSWYQQVLGQGPQFIFQYYEKEERGRGNFPDRFSARQFPNYSSELNVNALLLGDSALYLCASSLWTSGGETQYFGPGTRLLVL.

The rearrangement links TRBV20-1 to TRBJ1-2; 11 bases match TRBD1. The germline V gene has CDR1 DFQATT and CDR2 SNEGSKA (reference sequence). Unmatched junction bases numbered 6, after V lost 0 bases and J lost 3 bases. The CDR3 is 16 amino acids. CDR3 nucleotide sequence: TGCAGTGCTAGAGATAGGACAGGGGGCTACGACTATGGCTACACCTTC. As protein: CSARDRTGGYDYGYTF.

The J gene is TRBJ2-7, the V gene TRBV5-1, with a possible D match to TRBD1 (8 bases). The germline V and J ends were trimmed by 2 bases and 0 bases, with 21 bases remaining between them. Germline loops: CDR1 SGHRS, CDR2 YFSETQ. The CDR3 length is 18 residues. The CDR3 sequence is CASSLGQGGCQSSYEQYF. The CDR3 DNA reads TGCGCCAGCAGCTTAGGACAGGGAGGGTGCCAGAGCTCCTACGAGCAGTACTTC.

As for this clonotype: This CDR3 fails to terminate in the conserved phenylalanine or tryptophan, so it likely reflects a read error. The chain couples TRBV7-3 to TRBJ2-3; D gene unclear. The CDR3 totals 12 residues. V was cut by 6 bases and J by 4 bases, with 8 bases left in between. Germline V gives CDR1 SGHTA, CDR2 FQGTGA. As DNA, the CDR3 is TGTGCCAGCAGGTACCGCGCAGATACGCAGTATGTT. Translation: CASRYRADTQYV.

The gene calls are TRBV5-5 and TRBJ2-3; 9 bases map to TRBD1. Trimming removed 5 bases from V and 4 bases from J; junction bases left unmatched: 2. The CDR3 sequence is 13 residues long. From germline, CDR1 is SGHKS and CDR2 YYEKEE (reference sequence). The DNA for the CDR3 is TGTGCCAGCAGGCGGGACAGGGCAGATACGCAGTATTTT. Residues: CASRRDRADTQYF.

The chain is built from TRBV20-1 and TRBJ2-7; perhaps TRBD2 as D (5 bases). Germline V gene lookup returns CDR1 DFQATT and CDR2 SNEGSKA (reference sequence). The CDR3 runs 13 residues. Trimming left V 6 bases short and J 2 bases short, with 14 bases between. In DNA, the CDR3 is TGCAGTGCGGGGAGCAGTTCCGCCTACGAGCAGTACTTC. Translated: CSAGSSSAYEQYF.

This clonotype was seen a few times. The chain combines TRBV15 with TRBJ2-7; TRBD1 agrees at 10 bases. V was clipped by 0 bases and J by 2 bases; unmatched bases: 7. Germline CDR1 reads LNHNV; CDR2 reads YYDKDF (reference sequence). This CDR3 contains 17 residues. Written as DNA, the CDR3 is TGTGCCACCAGCAGAGATCTGACAGGGGGCAGCACCTACGAGCAGTACTTC. Its protein product is CATSRDLTGGSTYEQYF.

V and J are TRBV2 and TRBJ2-7; D remains unclear. The CDR3 runs 15 residues. Trimming pared 6 bases from V and 2 bases from J, leaving 17 bases between. In germline, CDR1 is SNHLY, CDR2 FYNNEI. The CDR3: CASSRTPTAPYEQYF. The CDR3 nucleotides are TGTGCCAGCAGCCGTACCCCAACTGCCCCCTACGAGCAGTACTTC.

Regarding this clonotype: This likely comes from a read error, as the CDR3 has no conserved phenylalanine or tryptophan at its end. This sequence joins TRBV19 and TRBJ1-5, with D possibly TRBD1 on 5 matching bases. Trimming took 3 bases from V and 12 from J, leaving 18 bases between them. Germline CDR1 is LNHDA and CDR2 is SQIVND (reference sequence). The CDR3 length is 14 residues. CDR3 DNA: TGTGCCAGTAGTATCGCCAGTGTTGGACACAACCAGCATTCT. Protein product: CASSIASVGHNQHS.

This clonotype has a count of ten or more. The chain joins TRBV20-1 to TRBJ2-5; D perhaps matches TRBD1 (6 bases). This CDR3 is 12 amino acids long. Germline CDR1 DFQATT, CDR2 SNEGSKA (reference sequence). V lost 6 bases and J lost 1, with 9 bases in between. The CDR3, as DNA: TGCAGTGCCCGGACAGTCCAAGAGACCCAGTACTTC. Protein sequence: CSARTVQETQYF.

This clonotype appeared a single time. The CDR3 DNA follows: TGTGCCACCAGTGATTTAACACGGATGGCTTACGAGCAGTACTTC. Its translation: CATSDLTRMAYEQYF. The V and J genes are TRBV24-1 and TRBJ2-7; no reliable D call. Looked up from germline, CDR1 is KGHDR and CDR2 is SFDVKD. The CDR3 has 15 amino acids. The V end was cut by 1 base, the J end by 4 bases, with 13 bases between.

At least ten counts were recorded for this clonotype. The genes are TRBV19 and TRBJ1-2; D gene unclear. Germline V CDR1 and CDR2: LNHDA, SQIVND (reference sequence). This CDR3 has 13 residues. Trimming removed 6 bases from V and 4 bases from J, with 12 bases in between. CDR3 region: CASRERALYGYTF. CDR3 DNA: TGTGCCAGTAGGGAAAGGGCCCTCTATGGCTACACCTTC. Full variable domain (outside the CDR3, taken from reference TRBV19 and TRBJ1-2): DGGITQSPKYLFRKEGQNVTLSCEQNLNHDAMYWYRQDPGQGLRLIYYSQIVNDFQKGDIAEGYSVSREKKESFPLTVTSAQKNPTAFYLCASRERALYGYTFGSGTRLTVV.

The chain uses TRBV7-2 and TRBJ2-7; the D gene is possibly TRBD2 (7 bases). The germline V and J ends were trimmed by 2 bases and 10 bases, with 24 bases remaining between them. Germline V gives CDR1 SGHTA, CDR2 FQGNSA. The CDR3 is made up of 16 amino acids. The CDR3: CASSLHRRGGDYGQYF. The DNA of the CDR3 is TGTGCCAGCAGCTTACATCGAAGGGGGGGGGACTATGGCCAGTACTTC.

As to this clonotype: A junction boundary mismatches the germline segment, possibly from a read error. This chain connects TRBV5-5 to TRBJ2-5, with D possibly matching TRBD2 (5 bases). The CDR3 runs to 13 residues. Germline lookup yields CDR1 SGHKS and CDR2 YYEKEE (reference sequence). CDR3 in amino acids: CACSPRGVETQYF. The CDR3 nucleotides read TGTGCCTGCAGCCCCCGGGGTGTAGAGACCCAGTACTTC. Based on the CDR3 plus reference TRBV5-5 and TRBJ2-5, the full variable domain is DAGVTQSPTHLIKTRGQQVTLRCSPISGHKSVSWYQQVLGQGPQFIFQYYEKEERGRGNFPDRFSARQFPNYSSELNVNALLLGDSALYLCACSPRGVETQYFGPGTRLLVL.

On this clonotype itself: One end of the junction does not line up with germline, which may come from a read error. The rearrangement joins TRBV9 to TRBJ1-1, with D possibly being TRBD1 (5 bases). CDR1 is SGDLS, CDR2 YYNGEE, per germline. The CDR3 runs 14 residues. CDR3 DNA: TGTGCCAGCAGTATAGGTTTGCGGGGCAAGCTTTACGTCTTT. Translating it yields CASSIGLRGKLYVF.

Details on this clonotype: The junction and the germline gene differ at one end; a read error may be behind it. The chain has TRBV19 and TRBJ1-5, with D hard to call. There are 13 residues in the CDR3. CDR1 is LNHDA, CDR2 SQIVND, per germline (reference sequence). CDR3 in amino acids: CASSILTNHPQHF. Written as DNA, the CDR3 is TGTGCCAGTAGTATTCTCACGAATCACCCCCAGCATTTT.

Ten or more counts support this clonotype. V and J are TRBV9 and TRBJ2-7; D is ambiguous. The V end lost 0 bases, the J end lost 1 base, and 8 bases lay between the germline ends. Germline assignment: CDR1 SGDLS and CDR2 YYNGEE. This CDR3 is 14 amino acids long. DNA for the CDR3: TGTGCCAGCAGCGTAGATGGTCTTTCCTACGAGCAGTACTTC. Amino acids: CASSVDGLSYEQYF.